The 29 T cell receptor beta chains below come from one sample, sequenced in a study of immune characterization of retroperitoneal liposarcoma (dated by TCRdb to between 2018 and 2021). Library preparation was by PCR. For sequencing, a NextSeq 500 was employed. TCRdb ran its own pipeline on the public reads, namely fastp trimming at Q25 and MiXCR clone calling, and kept in-frame beta chains. Entries are consolidated by CDR3 protein sequence, retaining the most common genes and DNA. The sample profile shows approximately 4,700 distinct CDR3 sequences; about 33% of them were found once. Roughly 29% of the sample is taken by the ten largest. Specimen: tumor tissue. The receptors come from a male donor with retroperitoneal liposarcoma.

The chain recombines TRBV4-3 with TRBJ1-2, with D unresolved. CDR3 length equals 15 residues. The germline V and J ends were trimmed by 1 base and 0 bases, with 9 bases remaining between them. Germline CDR1 is LGHNA and CDR2 is YSLEER. The CDR3 DNA follows: TGCGCCAGCAGCCAAGTGCCAGCATCTAACTATGGCTACACCTTC. It codes for CASSQVPASNYGYTF.

In its sample, this clonotype is medium-sized. V usage is TRBV27 and J usage is TRBJ2-1; perhaps D is TRBD1 or TRBD2 (5 bases each). The end of the DNA is better explained by TRBJ2-7, so the J call may be wrong. In germline, CDR1 is MNHEY, CDR2 SMNVEV (reference sequence). This CDR3 comprises 12 residues. The CDR3 region has the DNA TGTGCCAGCAGTACGGGACCTTACGAGCAGTACTTC. Translated: CASSTGPYEQYF.

This clonotype was detected a few times. The V and J genes are TRBV28 and TRBJ2-1; TRBD2 is a possible D gene (6 bases). Germline V CDR1 and CDR2: MDHEN, SYDVKM. Between the trimmed V and J ends, which lost 5 bases and 4 bases, there was a span of 9 bases. CDR3 length equals 13 residues. The CDR3 is CASSRDSYNEQFF. The CDR3 bases are TGTGCCAGCAGTCGGGACTCATACAATGAGCAGTTCTTC.

By share, this clonotype counts as medium-sized. The V gene is TRBV6-1, the J gene TRBJ2-1; 8 nucleotides line up with TRBD2. Germline V gene lookup returns CDR1 MNHNS and CDR2 SASEGT. V shed 8 bases and J 1 base; nucleotides not matched to a gene: 10. This CDR3 spans 16 amino acids. As DNA, the CDR3 is TGTGCCAGCGCCCGACAGTTAGCGGGGTCCTACAATGAGCAGTTCTTC. Encoded protein: CASARQLAGSYNEQFF.

The rearrangement links TRBV6-1 to TRBJ2-2; TRBD2 matches 8 bases. Germline CDR1 MNHNS, CDR2 SASEGT. The CDR3 runs 16 residues. The CDR3 region is CARKSGSGVFRGELFF. CDR3 coding DNA: TGTGCAAGAAAGTCGGGTAGCGGGGTGTTTCGGGGGGAGCTGTTTTTT.

The sample holds a few counts of this clonotype. The genes are TRBV4-1 and TRBJ2-1; 15 nucleotides line up with TRBD2. The CDR3 has 21 amino acids. Germline CDR1 reads MGHRA; CDR2 reads YSYEKL. The J segment lost 0 bases and the V segment lost 1 base, leaving 10 bases of the junction unmatched. The CDR3 loop is CASSQVGGLAGGSSSYNEQFF. For the CDR3, the DNA is TGCGCCAGCAGCCAAGTAGGCGGACTAGCGGGAGGGAGTAGCTCCTACAATGAGCAGTTCTTC.

This clonotype turned up a few times. The gene calls are TRBV6-1 and TRBJ1-5; D gene unclear. The CDR3 loop spans 16 amino acids. Germline CDR1 reads MNHNS; CDR2 reads SASEGT. Trimming left V 5 bases short and J 5 bases short, with 19 bases between. The CDR3 coding sequence is TGTGCCAGCAGTACCCACGGCAAGGGCTCTGATCAGCCCCAGCATTTT. This encodes CASSTHGKGSDQPQHF.

A remark on this clonotype: Its ends do not fully match the called genes, so a read error is possible. The chain's CDR3 is CVSSLVSNTEAFF. CDR3 DNA sequence: TGTGTCAGCAGCCTTGTATCGAACACTGAAGCTTTCTTT. V and J are TRBV3-1 and TRBJ1-1; D not certain. CDR3 size: 13 residues. Germline CDR1 reads LGHDT; CDR2 reads YNNKEL (reference sequence).

This clonotype is large (0.1 to 1%) in the sample. V is TRBV7-3 and J is TRBJ2-1, with TRBD2 matching 9 bases. J gave up 4 bases and V 0 bases, and 10 bases lay outside the gene matches. The CDR3 consists of 18 residues. Germline assignment: CDR1 SGHTA and CDR2 FQGTGA. CDR3 DNA: TGTGCCAGCAGCTTAACATTGCGGGGGGGGGGGGGGTACAATGAGCAGTTCTTC. Translation gives CASSLTLRGGGGYNEQFF.

Remarks on this clonotype: This CDR3 fails to terminate in the conserved phenylalanine or tryptophan, so it likely reflects a read error. The DNA is omitted, as the CDR3 cannot be located on it reliably, and the CDR3 follows TCRdb's listing. V and J are TRBV7-3 and TRBJ1-1. The CDR3 has 21 amino acids, counting both end residues. The germline gives CDR1 SGHTA, CDR2 FQGTGA. This CDR3 reads CASSLRLAKIKPPTMSSSSGQ.

The J gene is TRBJ1-2, the V gene TRBV6-1; TRBD1 is a possible D gene (5 bases). CDR3 length: 12 residues. Germline V gene sequence: CDR1 MNHNS, CDR2 SASEGT. V shed 1 base and J shed 8 bases, with 8 bases lying between them. CDR3 sequence reads: CASSEGRQGYTF. The CDR3 DNA reads TGTGCCAGCAGTGAAGGCCGACAGGGCTACACCTTC.

The chain uses TRBV5-5 and TRBJ1-4; TRBD1 matches at 8 bases. The germline V gene encodes CDR1 SGHKS and CDR2 YYEKEE (reference sequence). V lost 9 bases, J lost 4 bases, and 8 bases stayed unmatched. This CDR3 spans 14 amino acids. The CDR3 protein is CATSPTGVNEKLFF. The DNA of the CDR3 is TGTGCCACCTCTCCGACAGGGGTTAATGAAAAACTGTTTTTT. The whole variable domain, filled in from reference TRBV5-5 and TRBJ1-4, reads DAGVTQSPTHLIKTRGQQVTLRCSPISGHKSVSWYQQVLGQGPQFIFQYYEKEERGRGNFPDRFSARQFPNYSSELNVNALLLGDSALYLCATSPTGVNEKLFFGSGTQLSVL.

V is TRBV27 and J is TRBJ2-5; 11 nucleotides agree with TRBD1. V was clipped by 9 bases and J by 4 bases; unmatched bases: 10. Looked up from germline, CDR1 is MNHEY and CDR2 is SMNVEV (reference sequence). The CDR3 is 15 amino acids. The CDR3, as DNA: TGTGCCAGTTGGGGACAGGGGGGCGGAAGAGAGACCCAGTACTTC. Translating it yields CASWGQGGGRETQYF.

The rearrangement links TRBV12-3 or TRBV12-4 to TRBJ2-3; possibly TRBD1 for D (5 bases). The J call is uncertain, as TRBJ2-1 better fits the DNA end. This CDR3 contains 14 residues. The CDR3 sequence: CASSLLSRENIQFF. CDR3 nucleotides: TGTGCCAGCAGTTTATTATCCAGGGAAAACATTCAGTTCTTC.

The V call is TRBV27, the J call TRBJ2-1; 11 bases align to TRBD1. The J call may be mistaken, given a closer DNA end match to TRBJ2-7. The CDR3 totals 13 residues. Per the germline V gene, CDR1 is MNHEY and CDR2 is SMNVEV (reference sequence). The CDR3 loop reads CASSFGQGAEQYF. The CDR3 nucleotides read TGTGCCAGCAGTTTCGGACAGGGGGCTGAGCAGTACTTC.

The rearrangement links TRBV7-8 to TRBJ2-2, with D possibly TRBD1 on 7 matching bases. Germline CDR1 and CDR2: SGHVS and FQNEAQ. Trimming removed 5 bases at V and 1 base at J, with 38 bases between. The CDR3 is 24 residues long. The DNA of the CDR3 is TGTGCCAGCAGCATCCCATTTACTCCCCTATTCCCCGACAACAGGGGAGGGAACACCGGGGAGCTGTTTTTT. This translates into CASSIPFTPLFPDNRGGNTGELFF.

By sample fraction, this clonotype is medium-sized. The chain recombines TRBV5-4 with TRBJ2-3; D is possibly TRBD1 or TRBD2 (6 bases each). The CDR3 has 12 amino acids. CDR1 and CDR2 from the germline V gene are SGHNT and YYREEE (reference sequence). Written as DNA, the CDR3 is TGTGCGCTCGGGGGCATCACAGATACGCAGTATTTT. It specifies CALGGITDTQYF.

The chain has TRBV12-5 and TRBJ2-3; TRBD1 matches at 9 bases. The germline V gene has CDR1 LGHNT and CDR2 FRNRAP. The CDR3 length is 15 residues. Trimming removed 1 base from V and 3 bases from J; junction bases left unmatched: 2. The CDR3 region is CASGLAGQGTDTQYF. The CDR3 DNA reads TGTGCTAGTGGTTTGGCTGGACAGGGGACAGATACGCAGTATTTT.

This clonotype was picked up many times. The chain joins TRBV28 to TRBJ2-1, with D perhaps matching TRBD2 (5 bases). V lost 6 bases to trimming and J lost 0 bases, with 15 bases between them. This CDR3 region has 16 residues. From germline, CDR1 is MDHEN and CDR2 SYDVKM. The CDR3 nucleotides read TGTGCCAGCAGCACCCTGGGGAGAAGCTCCTACAATGAGCAGTTCTTC. Translation gives CASSTLGRSSYNEQFF.

By share, this clonotype counts as medium-sized. The rearrangement links TRBV6-1 to TRBJ2-1; TRBD2 might be the D (6 bases). From germline, CDR1 is MNHNS and CDR2 SASEGT. The CDR3 sequence is 13 residues long. V shed 5 bases and J shed 10 bases, with 15 bases lying between them. CDR3 sequence (DNA): TGTGCCAGCAGTCTTACTAGCTCCTACGAGCAGTTCTTC. Translation gives CASSLTSSYEQFF.

This clonotype turned up a few times. The chain uses TRBV6-8 and TRBJ2-1, with TRBD2 matching over 8 bases. The J call may be in error: the DNA end matches TRBJ2-7 better. Germline lookup yields CDR1 MNHGY and CDR2 SAAAGT. This CDR3 region has 16 residues. CDR3 in DNA: TGTGCCAGCAGTTACGAGCGCGGGGGGTTCTACAATGAGCAGTACTTC. This translates into CASSYERGGFYNEQYF.

This clonotype was detected a few times. This chain joins TRBV19 and TRBJ1-5, with 7 positions matching TRBD1. V was clipped by 5 bases and J by 5 bases; unmatched bases: 9. The CDR3 totals 15 residues. Germline CDR1 LNHDA, CDR2 SQIVND (reference sequence). The CDR3 protein is CASSPDRVYHQPQHF. The CDR3 DNA is TGTGCCAGTAGTCCCGACAGGGTATATCATCAGCCCCAGCATTTT.

This clonotype showed up many times. V is TRBV6-6 and J is TRBJ2-7; no firm D call. Trimming removed 2 bases from V and 4 bases from J, with 9 bases in between. CDR3 length: 13 amino acids. Germline CDR1 and CDR2: MNHNY and SVGAGI (reference sequence). For the CDR3, the DNA is TGTGCCAGCAGTTACCGAGATCAATACGAGCAGTACTTC. Its protein product is CASSYRDQYEQYF.

This clonotype was counted at least ten times. This chain connects TRBV6-1 to TRBJ2-2, with TRBD1 matching 10 bases. Germline loops: CDR1 MNHNS, CDR2 SASEGT. With 4 bases clipped from V and 6 bases from J, the junction kept 8 bases outside the gene matches. The CDR3 extends over 16 amino acids. This chain's CDR3 is CASSGSGTGVSGELFF. Here the CDR3 DNA reads TGTGCCAGCAGTGGATCCGGGACAGGGGTATCCGGGGAGCTGTTTTTT.

A word on this clonotype: Because the CDR3's place on the DNA is in doubt, the DNA is left out and the CDR3 is given as listed by TCRdb. The J gene is TRBJ2-5, the V gene TRBV7-5. TRBV7-5 is a listed pseudogene. Termini included, the CDR3 measures 15 amino acids. The CDR3 region is CISVSEASVSYEQYF.

Concerning this clonotype: It is likely a read error, because the conserved phenylalanine at the end of the CDR3 is missing. No DNA is shown, since the ends of the CDR3 on it are uncertain; the CDR3 is the one TCRdb lists. V and J are TRBV6-1 and TRBJ2-6; TRBD2 is the table's D call and was not checked against the DNA. The CDR3 is made up of 8 amino acids, end residues included. Germline V gene sequence: CDR1 MNHNS, CDR2 SASEGT. The CDR3 sequence is CASRAGTS.

In its sample, this clonotype is medium-sized. The chain employs TRBV6-1 and TRBJ2-1; TRBD2 aligns across 13 bases. Matching the DNA end better, TRBJ2-7 makes the J call doubtful. CDR3 length: 17 residues. The V gene's germline CDR1 is MNHNS and CDR2 SASEGT. Here the CDR3 DNA reads TGTGCCAGCCGGGCCGGGACTAGCGGGGCCAGGAGGGAGGAGCAGTACTTC. Residues: CASRAGTSGARREEQYF.

This clonotype was counted only a few times. The chain recombines TRBV6-1 with TRBJ1-1; D remains ambiguous. CDR1 and CDR2 (germline): MNHNS, SASEGT. The V gene lost 2 bases and the J gene lost 1 base, with 5 bases spanning the gap. The CDR3 is 13 amino acids. For the CDR3, the DNA is TGTGCCAGCAGTGAAACAGAGAACACTGAAGCTTTCTTT. This gives the protein CASSETENTEAFF.

This clonotype was seen more than once but under ten times. The chain uses TRBV6-5 and TRBJ2-1; D is unclear. The last part of the DNA fits TRBJ2-7 better; the J call may be wrong. The CDR3 loop spans 17 amino acids. Looked up from germline, CDR1 is MNHEY and CDR2 is SVGAGI. The CDR3 sequence: CASSYSFLRIPGHEQYF. DNA of the CDR3: TGTGCCAGCAGTTACTCGTTTCTACGGATCCCCGGCCACGAGCAGTACTTC.